These 31 T cell receptor beta chains were sequenced from one sample in a study of shared clonotypes between healthy human individuals. The method was immunoSEQ multiplex PCR; TCRdb's version includes in-frame clones alone and lacks a portion of them. This table holds about 2 million clones, about 95% found once. It was CD45RO-negative cells, positively selected for CCR7, that made up naive CD8 cells, with terminally differentiated effector memory CD45RA+ cells excluded. Sequencing was performed on naive CD8+ T cells sorted from blood. These receptors were taken from a young man in good health.

The chain employs TRBV28 and TRBJ2-2; 9 positions agree with TRBD1. This CDR3 is built from 15 residues. Germline CDR1 MDHEN, CDR2 SYDVKM. Losses at the gene ends were 8 bases for V and 5 bases for J; bases not matched to a gene: 9. The CDR3 DNA follows: TGTGCCAGCGCCTCGGGACAGGGAGAGACCGGGGAGCTGTTTTTT. Translated: CASASGQGETGELFF.

The chain couples TRBV25-1 to TRBJ1-1; a weak D match, TRBD1 (5 bases). CDR1 is MGHDK, CDR2 SYGVNS, per germline. V was clipped by 5 bases and J by 3 bases, with 10 bases between them. The CDR3 is 13 residues long. As DNA, the CDR3 is TGTGCCAGCAGTCCCCAGGGCGACACTGAAGCTTTCTTT. As protein: CASSPQGDTEAFF.

This rearrangement joins TRBV28 to TRBJ1-6, with D possibly TRBD1 on 5 matching bases. Germline V gives CDR1 MDHEN, CDR2 SYDVKM. The CDR3 covers 14 residues. V lost 6 bases to trimming and J lost 9 bases, with 15 bases between them. This CDR3 reads CASSLRGSGSPLHF. The CDR3 DNA follows: TGTGCCAGCAGCCTACGGGGGTCGGGTTCACCCCTCCACTTT.

The V call is TRBV2, the J call TRBJ2-5; D is unclear. Per germline, CDR1 SNHLY and CDR2 FYNNEI. This CDR3 contains 13 residues. V was pared by 8 bases and J by 5 bases, with 15 bases between. The CDR3 DNA reads TGTGCCAGCCTCCCGTCGTTGCGGGAGACCCAGTACTTC. As protein: CASLPSLRETQYF. Supplemented by reference TRBV2 and TRBJ2-5, the full variable domain reads EPEVTQTPSHQVTQMGQEVILRCVPISNHLYFYWYRQILGQKVEFLVSFYNNEISEKSEIFDDQFSVERPDGSNFTLKIRSTKLEDSAMYFCASLPSLRETQYFGPGTRLLVL.

J is TRBJ2-7 and V is TRBV6-6; 10 bases fit TRBD1. The CDR3 has 16 residues. CDR1 is MNHNY, CDR2 SVGAGI, per germline (reference sequence). With 2 bases clipped from V and 4 bases from J, the junction kept 8 bases outside the gene matches. The CDR3 DNA reads TGTGCCAGCAGTTACCCTCGACAGGGGGCAGGATACGAGCAGTACTTC. Its translation is CASSYPRQGAGYEQYF.

The chain recombines TRBV7-8 with TRBJ2-5; D possibly corresponds to TRBD2 (5 bases). Per germline, CDR1 SGHVS and CDR2 FQNEAQ. Trimming took 5 bases from V and 12 from J, leaving 13 bases between them. The CDR3 length is 11 residues. CDR3 sequence (DNA): TGTGCCAGCAGCCTAGGACTCCTCGAGTACTTC. Translating gives CASSLGLLEYF.

This clone appeared once. Distinct nucleotide sequences in the sample also encode this CDR3. This rearrangement joins TRBV30 to TRBJ2-3, with D possibly TRBD2 on 6 matching bases. This CDR3 contains 14 residues. Germline V gives CDR1 GTSNPN, CDR2 SVGIG (reference sequence). Trimming took 0 bases from V and 0 from J, leaving 7 bases between them. For the CDR3, the DNA is TGTGCCTGGAGTGTAAGCGGGAGCACAGATACGCAGTATTTT. This encodes CAWSVSGSTDTQYF.

The J gene is TRBJ1-6, the V gene TRBV5-5, with TRBD1 as a possible D gene (6 bases). V shed 0 bases and J shed 5 bases, with 9 bases lying between them. CDR1 is SGHKS and CDR2 is YYEKEE in the germline V gene (reference sequence). This CDR3 contains 15 residues. CDR3 protein: CASSLAAGDNSPLHF. The CDR3 bases are TGTGCCAGCAGCTTGGCAGCAGGGGATAATTCACCCCTCCACTTT.

The genes are TRBV2 and TRBJ2-5; no firm D call. The CDR3 sequence is 13 residues long. The V gene's germline CDR1 is SNHLY and CDR2 FYNNEI. Trimming took 7 bases from V and 2 from J, leaving 11 bases between them. CDR3 nucleotide sequence: TGTGCCAGCACCGACGGAATTCAAGAGACCCAGTACTTC. This sequence encodes CASTDGIQETQYF.

The chain carries TRBV4-3 and TRBJ2-7; TRBD1 might be the D (8 bases). Trimming shortened V by 3 bases and J by 9 bases, and 21 bases separated the two germline ends. Germline CDR1 reads LGHNA; CDR2 reads YSLEER. The CDR3 is 15 residues long. The CDR3 is CASSHLTGEGHGQYF. The CDR3 DNA is TGCGCCAGCAGCCACCTGACAGGGGAGGGCCACGGGCAGTACTTC.

This sequence joins TRBV6-1 and TRBJ1-1; D is uncertain. Germline CDR1 reads MNHNS; CDR2 reads SASEGT. The CDR3 extends over 14 amino acids. Trimming cost V 7 bases and J 1 base, with 13 bases left between them. CDR3 bases: TGTGCCAGCAAGGGAACATTCGGGAACACTGAAGCTTTCTTT. This encodes CASKGTFGNTEAFF.

The CDR3 DNA is TGTGCCAGCAGCTCCCGTATTGGGTCCTACAATGAGCAGTTCTTC. Residues: CASSSRIGSYNEQFF. The gene calls are TRBV7-2 and TRBJ2-1; D not resolved. The germline V gene has CDR1 SGHTA and CDR2 FQGNSA. CDR3 length: 15 amino acids. Trimming removed 4 bases at V and 1 base at J, with 11 bases between.

The chain joins TRBV27 to TRBJ2-7; 10 positions match TRBD2. After removal of 5 bases from V and 4 bases from J, the junction contained 8 bases not matched to a gene. Germline CDR1 is MNHEY and CDR2 is SMNVEV (reference sequence). CDR3 size: 15 residues. CDR3 sequence: CASSPGLAPKYEQYF. The CDR3 coding sequence is TGTGCCAGCAGTCCGGGACTAGCGCCTAAATACGAGCAGTACTTC.

V usage is TRBV2 and J usage is TRBJ1-1; TRBD1 aligns across 7 bases. The CDR3 runs to 13 residues. V lost 2 bases, J lost 11 bases, and 8 bases stayed unmatched. In germline, CDR1 is SNHLY, CDR2 FYNNEI. Here the CDR3 DNA reads TGTGCCAGCAGTGAATGGACAGGCGGAGAGGCTTTCTTT. Translating gives CASSEWTGGEAFF.

V usage is TRBV7-9 and J usage is TRBJ1-3, with unresolved D. Trimming cost V 3 bases and J 8 bases, with 5 bases left between them. This CDR3 is 11 amino acids long. Germline V CDR1 and CDR2: SEHNR, FQNEAQ (reference sequence). The CDR3, as DNA: TGTGCCAGCAGCTTTATTGACACCATATATTTT. This translates into CASSFIDTIYF.

The gene calls are TRBV7-9 and TRBJ2-1, with D possibly TRBD2 on 5 matching bases. Looked up from germline, CDR1 is SEHNR and CDR2 is FQNEAQ (reference sequence). Deletions cut 5 bases from V and 10 bases from J, with 12 bases between. This CDR3 contains 12 residues. The CDR3 sequence: CASSPPPGEQFF. The CDR3 nucleotides are TGTGCCAGCAGCCCACCCCCGGGGGAGCAGTTCTTC.

J is TRBJ2-7 and V is TRBV7-9, with 10 positions matching TRBD1. CDR3 length: 14 amino acids. The germline gives CDR1 SEHNR, CDR2 FQNEAQ (reference sequence). Germline trimming cut 5 bases from V and 2 bases from J; bases unmatched to any gene: 3. The DNA for the CDR3 is TGTGCCAGCAGCCGACAGGGGGCCCCCTACGAGCAGTACTTC. It codes for CASSRQGAPYEQYF.

As regards this clone: Other DNA sequences in this specimen translate into the identical CDR3. The DNA for the CDR3 is TGTGCCAGCAGCTTGTACCAGGGTCAGCCCCAGCATTTT. Its translation: CASSLYQGQPQHF. This chain connects TRBV5-6 to TRBJ1-5, with D perhaps TRBD1 (5 bases). The CDR3 is made up of 13 amino acids. In germline, CDR1 is SGHDT, CDR2 YYEEEE. V was trimmed by 1 base and J by 6 bases, leaving 8 bases between them.

The chain couples TRBV7-9 to TRBJ2-7; TRBD1 aligns across 9 bases. V trimming: 5 bases; J trimming: 0 bases; junction bases outside the gene matches: 11. This CDR3 is built from 17 residues. The germline V gene has CDR1 SEHNR and CDR2 FQNEAQ (reference sequence). CDR3 loop: CASSTPPGTGSSYEQYF. Here the CDR3 DNA reads TGTGCCAGCAGCACCCCCCCTGGGACAGGGAGCTCCTACGAGCAGTACTTC.

This sequence joins TRBV4-3 and TRBJ2-3; D perhaps matches TRBD2 (5 bases). Looked up from germline, CDR1 is LGHNA and CDR2 is YSLEER. This CDR3 has 15 residues. V lost 0 bases and J 7 bases, leaving 14 bases between the germline ends. As DNA, the CDR3 is TGCGCCAGCAGCCAAGATGGGCTAGCCGGCAATACGCAGTATTTT. Translated, it gives CASSQDGLAGNTQYF.

This chain connects TRBV7-8 to TRBJ2-2, with 8 bases aligning to TRBD1. This CDR3 has 20 amino acids. Trimming took 0 bases from V and 3 from J; bases not matched to a gene: 15. Germline V gene lookup returns CDR1 SGHVS and CDR2 FQNEAQ. CDR3 protein: CASSLAQRTGPHVHTGELFF. In nucleotides, the CDR3 is TGTGCCAGCAGCTTAGCGCAAAGGACAGGGCCTCATGTCCACACCGGGGAGCTGTTTTTT. Supplemented by reference TRBV7-8 and TRBJ2-2, the full variable domain reads GAGVSQSPRYKVAKRGQDVALRCDPISGHVSLFWYQQALGQGPEFLTYFQNEAQLDKSGLPSDRFFAERPEGSVSTLKIQRTQQEDSAVYLCASSLAQRTGPHVHTGELFFGEGSRLTVL.

The chain uses TRBV5-5 and TRBJ1-1; D is uncertain. V lost 2 bases and J 0 bases, leaving 11 bases between the germline ends. CDR1 and CDR2 from the germline V gene are SGHKS and YYEKEE (reference sequence). The CDR3 sequence is 15 residues long. The CDR3 DNA follows: TGTGCCAGCAGCTTTCTTCCCGGAATGAACACTGAAGCTTTCTTT. The encoded protein is CASSFLPGMNTEAFF.

V gene TRBV2 combines with J gene TRBJ2-3; 9 bases match TRBD1. The CDR3 length is 15 residues. J lost 1 base, V lost 6 bases, and 5 bases had no gene match. Germline CDR1 SNHLY, CDR2 FYNNEI. This chain's CDR3 is CASSLRTGGTDTQYF. DNA for the CDR3: TGTGCCAGCAGCCTAAGGACAGGGGGCACAGATACGCAGTATTTT.

The CDR3 spells CASKVAGPSYNEQFF. The CDR3 DNA reads TGTGCCAGCAAGGTGGCGGGACCGTCCTACAATGAGCAGTTCTTC. The V and J genes are TRBV2 and TRBJ2-1, with a weak D call TRBD2 (6 bases). The CDR3 covers 15 residues. V dropped 7 bases and J dropped 1 base, with 14 bases sitting between them. The germline CDR1 and CDR2 sequences are SNHLY and FYNNEI.

The rearrangement uses TRBV5-6 and TRBJ2-7; tentatively, D is TRBD1 (6 bases). From germline, CDR1 is SGHDT and CDR2 YYEEEE. V was clipped by 5 bases and J by 4 bases, with 19 bases between them. This CDR3 has 15 residues. CDR3 protein: CASSGGGVGVYEQYF. CDR3 DNA: TGTGCCAGCAGTGGGGGCGGAGTTGGGGTTTACGAGCAGTACTTC.

The CDR3 region is CASSLKRWGGELFF. CDR3 DNA sequence: TGTGCCAGCAGCTTAAAACGATGGGGCGGGGAGCTGTTTTTT. The rearrangement joins TRBV11-1 to TRBJ2-2; D is uncertain. This CDR3 comprises 14 residues. From germline, CDR1 is SGHAT and CDR2 FQDESV (reference sequence). Trimming took 2 bases from V and 7 from J, leaving 11 bases between them.

The J gene is TRBJ1-3, the V gene TRBV11-2; 7 nucleotides agree with TRBD1. This CDR3 comprises 16 residues. Germline trimming cut 5 bases from V and 3 bases from J; bases unmatched to any gene: 10. The V gene's germline CDR1 is SGHAT and CDR2 FQNNGV. In nucleotides, the CDR3 is TGTGCCAGCAGCCGACAGGGAGGACTTGGTGGAAACACCATATATTTT. This encodes CASSRQGGLGGNTIYF. Based on the CDR3 plus reference TRBV11-2 and TRBJ1-3, the full variable domain is EAGVAQSPRYKIIEKRQSVAFWCNPISGHATLYWYQQILGQGPKLLIQFQNNGVVDDSQLPKDRFSAERLKGVDSTLKIQPAKLEDSAVYLCASSRQGGLGGNTIYFGEGSWLTVV.

Of note for this clone: The same CDR3 arises from other DNA sequences in this sample as well. V gene TRBV5-4 combines with J gene TRBJ2-3; D gene uncertain. The germline CDR1 and CDR2 sequences are SGHNT and YYREEE (reference sequence). CDR3 size: 11 residues. V lost 0 bases and J lost 6, with 2 bases in between. The CDR3, as DNA: TGTGCCAGCAGCTTGGCGGATACGCAGTATTTT. Protein product: CASSLADTQYF.

The rearrangement joins TRBV19 to TRBJ1-6, with TRBD1 identical over 9 bases. The CDR3 is 14 amino acids. With V trimmed by 7 bases and J by 10 bases, 8 bases remained unmatched. Germline CDR1 LNHDA, CDR2 SQIVND (reference sequence). This CDR3 is CASTSTGGQSPLHF. The CDR3, as DNA: TGTGCCAGTACCTCAACAGGGGGCCAGTCACCCCTCCACTTT.

As for this clone: The sample carries other DNA sequences with the same CDR3. The genes are TRBV4-3 and TRBJ2-7, with a weak D call TRBD2 (5 bases). V was pared by 6 bases and J by 4 bases, with 13 bases between. The CDR3 is 13 amino acids. Germline V lookup: CDR1 LGHNA, CDR2 YSLEER. The CDR3 reads CASSRGQGYEQYF. The CDR3 nucleotides are TGCGCCAGCAGTCGAGGGCAAGGGTACGAGCAGTACTTC.

The chain recombines TRBV4-1 with TRBJ1-1; TRBD1 is a possible D gene (6 bases). V was shortened by 2 bases and J by 6 bases, with 16 bases between the two germline ends. CDR3 length equals 15 residues. The germline gives CDR1 MGHRA, CDR2 YSYEKL. The DNA for the CDR3 is TGCGCCAGCAGCCAATATATCAAGGGGGGCGCTGAAGCTTTCTTT. Its translation is CASSQYIKGGAEAFF.